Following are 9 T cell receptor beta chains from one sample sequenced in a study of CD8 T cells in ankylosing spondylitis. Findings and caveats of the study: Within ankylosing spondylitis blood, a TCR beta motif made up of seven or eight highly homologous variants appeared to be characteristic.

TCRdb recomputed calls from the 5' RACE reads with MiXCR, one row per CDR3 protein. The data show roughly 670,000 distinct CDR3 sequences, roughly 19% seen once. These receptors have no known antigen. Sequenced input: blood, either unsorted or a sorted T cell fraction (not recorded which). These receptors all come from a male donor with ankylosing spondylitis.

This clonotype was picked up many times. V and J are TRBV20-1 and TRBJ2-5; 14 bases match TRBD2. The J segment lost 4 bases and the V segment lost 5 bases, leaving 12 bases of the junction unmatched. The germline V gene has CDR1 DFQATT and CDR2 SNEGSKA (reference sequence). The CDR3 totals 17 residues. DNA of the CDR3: TGCAGTGCTCTAAAAGAACTGGGACTAGCGGGAGTAGAGACCCAGTACTTC. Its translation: CSALKELGLAGVETQYF.

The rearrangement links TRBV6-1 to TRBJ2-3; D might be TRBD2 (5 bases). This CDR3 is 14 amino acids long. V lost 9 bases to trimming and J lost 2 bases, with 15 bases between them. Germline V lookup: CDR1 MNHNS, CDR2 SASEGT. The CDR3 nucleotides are TGTGCCAGTCTCCTAGCAAGAAACACAGATACGCAGTATTTT. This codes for CASLLARNTDTQYF.

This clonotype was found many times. The CDR3 region is CASSLKGQNTEAFF. DNA for the CDR3: TGTGCCAGCAGTTTAAAGGGACAAAACACTGAAGCTTTCTTT. V is TRBV27 and J is TRBJ1-1; tentative D call: TRBD1 (6 bases). The CDR3 runs to 14 residues. The ends were cut back, 2 bases at V and 2 bases at J, with 9 bases in the middle. Germline V CDR1 and CDR2: MNHEY, SMNVEV (reference sequence).

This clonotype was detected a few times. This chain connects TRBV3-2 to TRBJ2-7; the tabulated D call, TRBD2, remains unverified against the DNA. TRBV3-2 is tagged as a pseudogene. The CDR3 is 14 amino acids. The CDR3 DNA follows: TGTGCCAGCAGCCTTTTATTAGCGGGAGGGCCGGAGTACTTC. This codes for CASSLLLAGGPEYF.

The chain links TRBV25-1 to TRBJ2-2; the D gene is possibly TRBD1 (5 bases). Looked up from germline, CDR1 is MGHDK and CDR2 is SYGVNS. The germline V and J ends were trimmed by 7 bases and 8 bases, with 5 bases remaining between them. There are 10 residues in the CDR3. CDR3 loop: CASKGGELFF. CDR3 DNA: TGTGCCAGCAAGGGGGGGGAGCTGTTTTTT.

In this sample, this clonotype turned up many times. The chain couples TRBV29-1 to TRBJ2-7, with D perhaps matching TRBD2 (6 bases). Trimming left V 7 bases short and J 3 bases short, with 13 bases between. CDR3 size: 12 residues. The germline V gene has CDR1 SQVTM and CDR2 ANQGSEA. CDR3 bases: TGCAGCGCCGGTAGCGGAATCTACGAGCAGTACTTC. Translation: CSAGSGIYEQYF.

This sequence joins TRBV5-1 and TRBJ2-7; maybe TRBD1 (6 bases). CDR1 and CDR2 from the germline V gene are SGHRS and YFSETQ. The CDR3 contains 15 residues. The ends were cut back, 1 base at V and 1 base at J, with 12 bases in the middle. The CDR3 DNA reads TGCGCCAGCAGCTTGTCCGCGGACAGATCCTACGAGCAGTACTTC. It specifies CASSLSADRSYEQYF.

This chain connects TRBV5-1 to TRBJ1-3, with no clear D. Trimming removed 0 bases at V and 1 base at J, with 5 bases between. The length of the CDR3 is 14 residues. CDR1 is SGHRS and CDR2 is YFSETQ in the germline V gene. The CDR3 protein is CASSLEESGNTIYF. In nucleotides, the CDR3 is TGCGCCAGCAGCTTGGAGGAATCTGGAAACACCATATATTTT.

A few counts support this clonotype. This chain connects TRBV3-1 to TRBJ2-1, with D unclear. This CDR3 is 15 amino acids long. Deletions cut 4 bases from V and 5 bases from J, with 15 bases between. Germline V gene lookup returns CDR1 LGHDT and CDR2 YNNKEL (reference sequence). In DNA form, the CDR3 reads TGTGCCAGCAGCCTAGTACGGATGGGCGACAATGAGCAGTTCTTC. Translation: CASSLVRMGDNEQFF.